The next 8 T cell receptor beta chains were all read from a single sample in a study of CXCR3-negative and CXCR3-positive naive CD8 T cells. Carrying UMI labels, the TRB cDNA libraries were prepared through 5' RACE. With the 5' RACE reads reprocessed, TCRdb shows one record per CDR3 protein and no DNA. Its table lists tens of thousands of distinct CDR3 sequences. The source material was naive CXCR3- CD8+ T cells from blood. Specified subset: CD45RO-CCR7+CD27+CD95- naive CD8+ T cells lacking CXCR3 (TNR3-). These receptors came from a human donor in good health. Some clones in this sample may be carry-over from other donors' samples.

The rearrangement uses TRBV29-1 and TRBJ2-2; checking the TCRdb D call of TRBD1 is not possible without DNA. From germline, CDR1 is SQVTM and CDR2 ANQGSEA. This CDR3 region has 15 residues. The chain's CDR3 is CSVLITGRNTGELFF.

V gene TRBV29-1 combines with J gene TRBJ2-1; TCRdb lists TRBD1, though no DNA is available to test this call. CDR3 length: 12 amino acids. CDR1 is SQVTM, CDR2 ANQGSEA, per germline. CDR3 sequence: CSVEGTGNEQFF.

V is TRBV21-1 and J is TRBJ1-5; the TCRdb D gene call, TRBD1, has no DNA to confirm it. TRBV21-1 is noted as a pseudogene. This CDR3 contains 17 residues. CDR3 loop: CASRFVVEQGLSWPQHF.

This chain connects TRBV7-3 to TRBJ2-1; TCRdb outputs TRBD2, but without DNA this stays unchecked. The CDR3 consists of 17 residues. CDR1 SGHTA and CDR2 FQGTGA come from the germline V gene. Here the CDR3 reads CASSLNLAGGPDNEQFF. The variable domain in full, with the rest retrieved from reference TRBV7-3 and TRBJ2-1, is GAGVSQTPSNKVTEKGKYVELRCDPISGHTALYWYRQSLGQGPEFLIYFQGTGAADDSGLPNDRFFAVRPEGSVSTLKIQRTERGDSAVYLCASSLNLAGGPDNEQFFGPGTRLTVL.

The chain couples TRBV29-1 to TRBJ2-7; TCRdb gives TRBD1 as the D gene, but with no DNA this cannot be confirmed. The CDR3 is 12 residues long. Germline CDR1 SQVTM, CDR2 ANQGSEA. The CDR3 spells CSARDNFYEQYF.

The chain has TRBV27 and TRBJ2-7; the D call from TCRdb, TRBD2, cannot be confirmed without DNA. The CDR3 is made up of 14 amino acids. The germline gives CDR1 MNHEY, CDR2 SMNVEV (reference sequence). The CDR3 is CASSPRREAYEQYF.

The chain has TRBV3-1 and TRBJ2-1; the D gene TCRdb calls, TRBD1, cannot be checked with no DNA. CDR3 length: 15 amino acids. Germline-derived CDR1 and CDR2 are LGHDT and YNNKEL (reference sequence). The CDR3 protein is CASSLRDTPYNEQFF.

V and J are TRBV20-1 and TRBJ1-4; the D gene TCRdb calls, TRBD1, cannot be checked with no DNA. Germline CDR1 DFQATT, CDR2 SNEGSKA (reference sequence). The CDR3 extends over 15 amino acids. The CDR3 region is CSALAPDRNNEKLFF.